The T cell receptor (beta chain) described here comes from a study of shared clonotypes between healthy human individuals. Measured with immunoSEQ multiplex PCR; TCRdb has only the in-frame clones, and not every one. The sample lists 2 million to 3 million clones; 93% were seen once. The CDR3 spans 13 residues. Deletions cut 5 bases from V and 2 bases from J, with 9 bases between. Looked up from germline, CDR1 is SEHNR and CDR2 is FQNEAQ (reference sequence). The sequenced sample consisted of naive CD4+ T cells from PBMCs. Indicated subset: CD45RA+ positively selected. The chain is built from TRBV7-9 and TRBJ2-5; D is perhaps TRBD2 (5 bases). This TCR derives from a man between 18 and 35 years old in good health. Some clones in this sample may be carry-over from other donors' samples. The CDR3 DNA follows: TGTGCCAGCAGCGTGAGCGGACAAGAGACCCAGTACTTC. Protein: CASSVSGQETQYF.